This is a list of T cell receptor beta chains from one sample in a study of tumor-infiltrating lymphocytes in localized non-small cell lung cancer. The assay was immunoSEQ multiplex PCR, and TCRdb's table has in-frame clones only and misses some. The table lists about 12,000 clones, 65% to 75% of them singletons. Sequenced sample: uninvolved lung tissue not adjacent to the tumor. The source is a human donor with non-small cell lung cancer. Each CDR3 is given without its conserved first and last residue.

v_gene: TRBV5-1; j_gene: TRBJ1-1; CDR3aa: ASSLRQGARAF
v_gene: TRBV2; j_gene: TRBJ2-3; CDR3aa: ASSDGQTTDTQY
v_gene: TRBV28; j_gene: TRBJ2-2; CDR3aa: ASITTRGRAGELF
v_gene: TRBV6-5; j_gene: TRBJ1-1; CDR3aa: ASSRRKQMNTEAF
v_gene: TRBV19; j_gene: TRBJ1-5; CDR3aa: ASSIGQGSNQPQH
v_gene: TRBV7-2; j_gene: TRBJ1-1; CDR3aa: ASSKDRVRNTEAF
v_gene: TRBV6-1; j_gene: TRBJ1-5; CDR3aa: ASRGDSFSQPQH
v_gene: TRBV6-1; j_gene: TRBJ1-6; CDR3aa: ASSEQPYNSPLH
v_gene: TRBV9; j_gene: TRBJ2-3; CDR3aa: ASSIGGGPDTQY
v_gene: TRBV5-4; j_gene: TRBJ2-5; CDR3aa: ASSGDPGETQY
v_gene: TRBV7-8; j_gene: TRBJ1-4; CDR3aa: ASSPSDRAEKLF
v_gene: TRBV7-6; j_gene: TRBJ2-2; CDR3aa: ASSAPGTELNTGELF
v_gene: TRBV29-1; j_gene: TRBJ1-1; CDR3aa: SVQAQANTEAF
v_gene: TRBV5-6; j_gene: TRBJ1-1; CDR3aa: ASSFSGNTEAF
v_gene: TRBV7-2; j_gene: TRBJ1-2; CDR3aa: ASSLDHRGRGGYT
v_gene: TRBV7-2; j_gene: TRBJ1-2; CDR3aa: ASSLRAGGRDGYT
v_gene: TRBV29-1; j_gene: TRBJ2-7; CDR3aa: STKGTDRGDEQY
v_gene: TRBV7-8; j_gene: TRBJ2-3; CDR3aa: ASSLGLGQDTQY
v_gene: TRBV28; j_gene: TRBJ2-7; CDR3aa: ASSPPSTGYRTYEQY
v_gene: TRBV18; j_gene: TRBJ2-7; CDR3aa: ASSPLGAARVNEQY
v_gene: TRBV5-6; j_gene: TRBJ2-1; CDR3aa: ASSLLAGGYNEQF
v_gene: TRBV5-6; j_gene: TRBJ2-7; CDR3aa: ASSLNSAWTYEQY
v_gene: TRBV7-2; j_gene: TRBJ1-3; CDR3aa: ASSPGTVGNTIY
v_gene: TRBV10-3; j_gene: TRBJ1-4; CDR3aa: AISGRGTNEKLF
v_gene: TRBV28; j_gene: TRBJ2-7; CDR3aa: ASNPGASGRMRYEQY
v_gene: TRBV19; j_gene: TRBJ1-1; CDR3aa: ASSIWSEAGGGGEAF
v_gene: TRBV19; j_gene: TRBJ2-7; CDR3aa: ASSRGGTGGTYEQY
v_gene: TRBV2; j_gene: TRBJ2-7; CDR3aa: ASRVSYEQY
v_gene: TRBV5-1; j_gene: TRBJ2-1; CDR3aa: ASSLRFSEDSYNEQF
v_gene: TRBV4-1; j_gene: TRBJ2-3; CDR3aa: ASSQDQGQSTDTQY
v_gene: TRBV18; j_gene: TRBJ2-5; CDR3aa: ASSIRQGNYQETQY
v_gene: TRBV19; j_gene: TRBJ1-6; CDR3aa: ASSIRAQGAGYNSPLH
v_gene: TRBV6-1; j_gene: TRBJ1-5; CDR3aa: ASSAGQSNQPQH
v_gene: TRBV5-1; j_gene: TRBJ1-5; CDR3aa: ASSLGTGGNQPQH
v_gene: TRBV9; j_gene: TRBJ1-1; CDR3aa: ASTEIRGGSEAF
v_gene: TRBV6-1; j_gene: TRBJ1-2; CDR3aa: ASGGRASGYGYT
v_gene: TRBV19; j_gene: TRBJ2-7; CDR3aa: ASRAGITYEQY
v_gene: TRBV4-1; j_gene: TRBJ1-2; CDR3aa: ASSQDRYIRSYGYT
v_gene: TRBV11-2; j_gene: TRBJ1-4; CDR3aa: ASSLGVNEKLF
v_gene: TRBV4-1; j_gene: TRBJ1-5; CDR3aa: ASSQDGTGNQPQH
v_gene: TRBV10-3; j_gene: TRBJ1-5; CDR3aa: AISESTGFQPQH
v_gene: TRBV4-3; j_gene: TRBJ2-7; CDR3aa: ASSQGTSGQPYEQY
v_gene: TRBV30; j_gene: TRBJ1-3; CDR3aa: AWKASGNTIY
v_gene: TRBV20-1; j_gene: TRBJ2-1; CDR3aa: SARGGTEQF
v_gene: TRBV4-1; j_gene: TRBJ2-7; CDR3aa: ASSQGLAISYEQY
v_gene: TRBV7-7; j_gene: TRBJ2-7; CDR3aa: VSSLAQGSEQY
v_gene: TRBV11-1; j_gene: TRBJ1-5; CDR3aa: ASSPTSSGNQPQH
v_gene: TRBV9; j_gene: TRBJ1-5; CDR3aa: ASSAHVDSNQPQH
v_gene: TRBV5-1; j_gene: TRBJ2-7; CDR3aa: ASSLSLATSSYEQY
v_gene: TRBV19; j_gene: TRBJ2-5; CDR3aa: ASSASGAQY
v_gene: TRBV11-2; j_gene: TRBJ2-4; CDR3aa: ASSLDPTIRRDIQY
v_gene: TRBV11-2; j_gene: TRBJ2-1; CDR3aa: ASSPLAGQGNEQF
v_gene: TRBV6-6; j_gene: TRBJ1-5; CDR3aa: ASSYSGSNNQPQH
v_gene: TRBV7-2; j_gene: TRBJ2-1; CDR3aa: ASSSTGGEQF
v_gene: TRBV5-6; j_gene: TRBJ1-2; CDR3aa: ASSLAGTGGYSNYGYT